Given below is one TCR beta chain in context. This clonotype was seen many times. Its antigen remains undetermined. The sample holds no much larger clone one base away, and base qualities are not on file. Unsorted PBMC libraries were generated from 2 million PBMCs stored in RNAlater at -80 °C until RNA extraction. The multiple sclerosis patients were enrolled in a US clinical protocol that used magnetic resonance imaging to evaluate disease progression. PBMCs were separated from peripheral blood using Ficoll-Hypaque density gradient centrifugation and then cryopreserved in liquid nitrogen. This specimen comes from a study of neurological immune-mediated disorders (dated by TCRdb to the late 2010s). For the study in its entirety: Among the 34 multiple sclerosis patients, relapsing-remitting MS was present in some 31 and secondary progressive MS was present in 3. Peripheral blood TCR-beta repertoires from HTLV-I-associated myelopathy (HAM/TSP) patients, multiple sclerosis patients and healthy controls were compared by UMI-based sequencing. The approximately 98 TCR-beta libraries included longitudinal samples, technical triplicates and paired sorted CD4+ and CD8+ T-cell subsets alongside PBMC samples. The cohort was made up of 68 subjects, consisting of about 15 HAM/TSP patients, 34 multiple sclerosis patients and about 20 healthy controls. The paper as a whole reports these results and caveats: TCR clonal expansion was greatest in HAM/TSP patients and smallest in MS patients, who ranked below even healthy controls. Across subjects, expanded clones never shared an identical CDR3 amino acid sequence, which suggests that the TCR-beta repertoires in every group were private. No association of the MS cluster with clinical or MRI features was observed, and the need for larger cohorts was stated by the authors. Repertoires from 18 of 34 MS patients were grouped by phylogenetic analysis into a cluster of related CDR3 sequences, suggesting a possible repertoire-level signature.

CDR1 and CDR2 are read off the germline V gene as SGHTA and FQGNSA. Measured from the cysteine to the phenylalanine, the CDR3 is 14 residues long. Only the CDR3 portion is preserved as DNA: 42 bases, with reading frame beginning at the first base. Relative to germline, V is 1 base shorter and J is 4 bases shorter, with 10 bases between their ends. cDNA synthesis used template-switch 5'RACE with a primer carrying a 10-nucleotide random unique molecular identifier tagging each TCR transcript. Over 200 million TCR-beta sequences, covering 15-18 subjects, were produced in each sequencing run. The RNeasy kit was used to extract total RNA. The KAPA Real-time Library Amplification kit was used to amplify TCR-beta VDJ regions with primers for the TCR constant region and the 5'RACE anchor. A first PCR added sample indexes and Illumina adaptors, after which a second PCR increased the library yield. The roughly 650 bp TCR product was size-selected on a 2% E-gel SizeSelection system after Ampure bead purification. Before pooling, library quality was checked on a Bioanalyzer, concentration was measured with Qubit, and libraries were quantified with the Kapa Library Quantification kit. An Illumina HiSeq 2500 sequenced the libraries paired-end 2 x 150 bp. To increase sequence diversity, about 25-31% phiX was spiked into each library pool. As for how the authors treated the data: Quality-filtered reads were processed with the UMI-based MiGEC pipeline, which removed over 75% of raw TCR sequences during error correction. IMGT germline references were used for alignment of VDJ genes, and clonotypes were defined by a unique CDR3 amino acid sequence together with V-J genes. Clonal expansion, Shannon diversity and CDR3 relatedness were evaluated with VDJtools (CalcPairwiseDistances, ClusterSamples), while phylogenetic trees were built in CLCbio workbench. A clone was classed as expanded if it had 8 or more unique UMIs, a cutoff based on coefficient-of-variation modelling across technical triplicates. Through fastp at Q25 and MiXCR, TCRdb rebuilt clones from the public reads, retaining in-frame beta chains. Records with the same CDR3 protein are collapsed into one entry carrying the most frequent genes and DNA. These V and J calls derive from TCRdb rather than the authors' analysis. This sample has fewer than 90,000 distinct CDR3 sequences in its table, and 4% to 6% of those were observed once. The top ten constitute just under 7.5% of the sample.

The rearranged segments are TRBV7-2 and TRBJ1-2; the D gene is perhaps TRBD1, on 5 matching bases. Input material: PBMCs. This receptor was identified in a man aged 18 to 30 with multiple sclerosis. This receptor has the CDR3 CASSLERGPYGYTF. The nucleotide sequence reads TGTGCCAGCAGCTTAGAGAGGGGTCCCTATGGCTACACCTTC.